What follows is one T cell receptor (beta chain) and its context. Per the original methods: Reference gene primer amplification gave nucleated cell count estimates. Sequencing used immunoSEQ multiplex PCR; TCRdb keeps in-frame clones, though not all of them. The V and J calls and clone size were taken over from that table, and D and trimming were inferred from the DNA. This table has 100,000 to 120,000 clones, 88% appearing once. CDR3 length equals 15 residues. V lost 0 bases, J lost 1 base, and 9 bases lay in between. Per the germline V gene, CDR1 is MNHNY and CDR2 is SVGAGI (reference sequence). The source of the sample is a study of blood T cell repertoires in COVID-19. Study summary: Nucleic acid was either cDNA or gDNA, and it came from T cells, B-cell-depleted T cells, or PBMCs.

This chain links TRBV6-6 with TRBJ1-1; no clear D. The sequenced sample consisted of peripheral blood. The receptor's source is a woman in her forties or fifties with acute or convalescent COVID-19. CDR3 nucleotide sequence: TGTGCCAGCAGTTACTCAGTGGGGAGGAACACTGAAGCTTTCTTT. Translation: CASSYSVGRNTEAFF.